This is a list of T cell receptor beta chains from one sample in a study of PD-1 blockade in classical Hodgkin lymphoma. TCRdb's table, derived via immunoSEQ multiplex PCR, lists solely in-frame clones and lacks some. The repertoire consists of under 80,000 clones, with over 90% occurring once and the leading ten covering about 2.6%. Sequenced: peripheral blood mononuclear cells (PBMCs). All receptors derive from a human donor with classical Hodgkin lymphoma. The CDR3 runs from the conserved cysteine through the conserved F or W. A D gene is named only where the DNA matches it firmly. Not every row has a clone size; where given, it reads once, few, many or a size class.

v_call	j_call	d_call	clone_size	cdr3_nt	cdr3_aa
TRBV6-6	TRBJ2-7	.	.	TGTGCCAGCAGTTACGGAGCCTCCTACGAGCAGTACTTC	CASSYGASYEQYF
TRBV5-1	TRBJ1-1	TRBD1	.	TGCGCCAGCAGCTCTTACAGGGGTGAAGCTTTCTTT	CASSSYRGEAFF
TRBV6-1	TRBJ1-3	.	.	TGTGCCAGCAGTGCTAACCCCCTCCGAACAGACACCATATATTTT	CASSANPLRTDTIYF
TRBV10-3	TRBJ2-2	TRBD2	.	TGTGCCATCAGCAAATATAGCGGGGGGGCAAATAGTCTTAACACCGGGGAGCTGTTTTTT	CAISKYSGGANSLNTGELFF
TRBV6-6	TRBJ2-1	.	.	TGTGCCAGCAGCCCCACAGGGACGGCAGCGTACAATGAGCAGTTCTTC	CASSPTGTAAYNEQFF
TRBV18	TRBJ1-4	TRBD1	.	TGTGCCAGCTCACCCCTCGGACAGGGTGAAAAACTGTTTTTT	CASSPLGQGEKLFF
TRBV20-1	TRBJ2-1	.	.	TGCAGTGCCTGGGGCATAGATGAGCAGTTCTTC	CSAWGIDEQFF
TRBV2	TRBJ2-7	.	.	TGTGCCAGCAGTGAATCAGGCAGTTCCTACGAGCAGTACTTC	CASSESGSSYEQYF
TRBV9	TRBJ1-1	.	.	TGTGCCAGCAGCGCCCACGGTAGCACTGAAGCTTTCTTT	CASSAHGSTEAFF
TRBV5-4	TRBJ2-7	TRBD1	.	TGTGCCAGCAGCCCCAGGGACAGCACCTACGAGCAGTACTTC	CASSPRDSTYEQYF
TRBV15	TRBJ2-6	.	.	TGTGCCACCAGCCCAGGGAGGTTTTCCGGGGCCAACGTCCTGACTTTC	CATSPGRFSGANVLTF
TRBV19	TRBJ2-7	.	.	TGTGCCAGTAGTATAGTGGGTGGCAGCATGCGCGAGCAGTACTTC	CASSIVGGSMREQYF
TRBV29-1	TRBJ2-5	TRBD2	once	TGCAGCGTTGTGGGGACCCATCGCGGGAGGTATCTAGAGACCCAGTACTTC	CSVVGTHRGRYLETQYF
TRBV23-1	TRBJ2-7	TRBD1	.	TGCGCCAGCAGTCACCCTGGACAGGGATTAACCTACGAGCAGTACTTC	CASSHPGQGLTYEQYF
TRBV7-9	TRBJ1-1	TRBD1	.	TGTGCCAGTAAACAGGGGGCGAGCGCTGAAGCTTTCTTT	CASKQGASAEAFF
TRBV28	TRBJ2-5	TRBD1	.	TGTGCCAGCAGGGGACAGTCGATGCAAGAGACCCAGTACTTC	CASRGQSMQETQYF
TRBV19	TRBJ1-2	.	.	TGTGCCAGTAGTATAGGGGGAGTTGATGGCTACACCTTC	CASSIGGVDGYTF
TRBV5-1	TRBJ2-3	TRBD2	.	TGCGCCAGCAGCGAGGGACTAGCGGGAAACACAGATACGCAGTATTTT	CASSEGLAGNTDTQYF
TRBV9	TRBJ2-2	TRBD2	.	TGTGCCAGCAGCGAGTTATCGGGGGGGCCCTCGAACACCGGGGAGCTGTTTTTT	CASSELSGGPSNTGELFF
TRBV27	TRBJ2-3	TRBD2	.	TGTGCCAGCAGTTTATATGGACTAGCGGGAAACACAGATACGCAGTATTTT	CASSLYGLAGNTDTQYF
TRBV5-1	TRBJ2-3	TRBD2	.	TGCGCCAGCAGCGGAGGTAGCGGGGCCACAGATACGCAGTATTTT	CASSGGSGATDTQYF
TRBV30	TRBJ2-5	TRBD1	.	TGTGCCTGCACAGACAGGGGTACGACCCAGTACTTC	CACTDRGTTQYF
TRBV5-1	TRBJ1-2	.	.	TGCGCCAGCAGCGGAAACGGACGGCACTATGGCTACACCTTC	CASSGNGRHYGYTF
TRBV7-9	TRBJ2-2	.	.	TGTGCCAGCAGCTTAAACAGCCGATACGCCGGGGAGCTGTTTTTT	CASSLNSRYAGELFF
TRBV4-3	TRBJ1-2	.	.	TGCGCCAGCAGCCCGGGTGCCGGGAACTATGGCTACACCTTC	CASSPGAGNYGYTF
TRBV7-2	TRBJ2-7	.	.	TGTGCCAGCAGCTTAGTTGGCGGGGACTACGAGCAGTACTTC	CASSLVGGDYEQYF
TRBV18	TRBJ1-1	.	.	TGTGCCAGCTCACCACGGCAGGGAGAGGGAACTGAAGCTTTCTTT	CASSPRQGEGTEAFF
TRBV6-5	TRBJ2-1	.	once	TGTGCCAGCAGAAAAGGGGGTGGACCTTACAATGAGCAGTTCTTC	CASRKGGGPYNEQFF
TRBV5-8	TRBJ1-4	TRBD1	.	TGTGCCAGCAGCCCATATTCTGGACAGGGACTCGAAAAACTGTTTTTT	CASSPYSGQGLEKLFF
TRBV5-6	TRBJ2-1	TRBD2	.	TGTGCCAGCAGCCTCGGACTAGCGGGGGGCGCGGCCAATGAGCAGTTCTTC	CASSLGLAGGAANEQFF
TRBV9	TRBJ1-2	.	.	TGTGCCAGCAGCGTAGAAGCAGGGCGGAACTATGGCTACACCTTC	CASSVEAGRNYGYTF
TRBV7-9	TRBJ2-2	TRBD2	.	TGTGCCAGCAGTCTTAGCGGGGGGCTTCTCACCGGGGAGCTGTTTTTT	CASSLSGGLLTGELFF
TRBV5-8	TRBJ2-7	.	.	TGTGCCAGCCCCCGGGGGCGGGAGCAGTACTTC	CASPRGREQYF
TRBV28	TRBJ2-5	.	.	TGTGCCACTAAGAGGGGAGCGGCGTACCAAGAGACCCAGTACTTC	CATKRGAAYQETQYF
TRBV27	TRBJ2-7	TRBD1	.	TGTGCCAGCCGGGACAGGGACAACGAGCAGTACTTC	CASRDRDNEQYF
TRBV6-4	TRBJ1-2	.	.	TGTGCCAGCAGTCCTACACCAGCTAACTATGGCTACACCTTC	CASSPTPANYGYTF
TRBV5-6	TRBJ2-5	.	.	TGTGCCAGCAGCTTCTCGGCAGGGTATCATGAGACCCAGTACTTC	CASSFSAGYHETQYF
TRBV28	TRBJ1-1	.	.	TGTGCCAGCAGCCTAACAGGAACTGAAGCTTTCTTT	CASSLTGTEAFF
TRBV5-5	TRBJ1-1	.	.	TGTGCCAGCAGCTTGGGGGGGCGAGGGACTGAAGCTTTCTTT	CASSLGGRGTEAFF